This T cell receptor beta chain was identified during a study of blood T cells in healthy people across ages. Study-wide findings and caveats: Relative to aged donors, long-lived donors carried more naive CD4+ cells and displayed higher diversity. Diversity was estimated from one million T cells, and these estimates were considered underestimates.

The junction had 8 bases not matched to a gene; V was cut back by 6 bases and J by 7 bases. This CDR3 has 16 residues. PCR was performed a second time for about 6 to 12 cycles using a sample-barcoded 5' primer and a J-beta primer mix. Every sample returned 2.5 million or more CDR3-containing paired-end reads. A single record per CDR3 protein comes from TCRdb applying MiXCR to the 5' RACE reads. In the table there are about 780,000 distinct CDR3 sequences, 62% of which are singletons. As to this clonotype: As yet, its antigen is unknown.

The V gene is TRBV12-3 or TRBV12-4, the J gene TRBJ2-2; 13 bases are a match to TRBD2. The receptor comes from a man aged 25 to 40 in good health. The sample comprised blood. The CDR3 DNA reads as TGTGCCAGCAGCCCTCTGACTAGCGGGGGGTACGGGGAGCTGTTTTTT. Residues: CASSPLTSGGYGELFF.